Sequencing of this TCR beta chain was carried out in a study of OX40 agonist ivuxolimab in advanced cancers. Across the whole study: An agonistic human IgG2 monoclonal antibody against OX40 (CD134) was given. Among those enrolled, mean age was about 58 years (range about 23 to 79) and about 82% were male. Study-level findings and limits: Circulating CD4+ and CD8+ T cells showed clonal expansion by week 6 at 0.1 to 3.0 mg/kg. The expanded peripheral T cells' antigen specificity was not determined.

This CDR3 comprises 15 residues. The junction had 8 bases not matched to a gene; V was cut back by 4 bases and J by 3 bases. Looked up from germline, CDR1 is MDHEN and CDR2 is SYDVKM. TCRdb's copy holds only in-frame clones and misses some; the assay was immunoSEQ multiplex PCR. The sample has some 81,000 clones, 83% seen once; the top ten hold about 0.8%. With respect to this clone: Its target is not known.

This chain joins TRBV28 and TRBJ1-2; 7 bases match TRBD1. This sample comprised CD4+ or CD8+ T cells sorted from blood, obtained in a trial of the OX40 agonist ivuxolimab. The origin of this receptor is an adult with an advanced solid tumor such as melanoma, head and neck, liver or kidney cancer. The CDR3 here is CASSYFRQGDYGYTF. The CDR3 nucleotides read TGTGCCAGCAGTTACTTCCGACAGGGAGACTATGGCTACACCTTC.